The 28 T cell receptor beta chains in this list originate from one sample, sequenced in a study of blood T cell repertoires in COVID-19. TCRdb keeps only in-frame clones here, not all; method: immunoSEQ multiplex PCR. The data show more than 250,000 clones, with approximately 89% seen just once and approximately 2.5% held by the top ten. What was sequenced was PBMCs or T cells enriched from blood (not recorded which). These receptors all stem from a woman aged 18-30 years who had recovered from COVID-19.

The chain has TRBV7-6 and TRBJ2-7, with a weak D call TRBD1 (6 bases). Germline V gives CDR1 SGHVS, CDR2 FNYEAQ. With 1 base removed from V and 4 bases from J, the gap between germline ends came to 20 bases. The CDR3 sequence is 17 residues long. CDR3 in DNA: TGTGCCAGCAGCTTAGGGCCCCTGGACAGAACTATGTACGAGCAGTACTTC. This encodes CASSLGPLDRTMYEQYF.

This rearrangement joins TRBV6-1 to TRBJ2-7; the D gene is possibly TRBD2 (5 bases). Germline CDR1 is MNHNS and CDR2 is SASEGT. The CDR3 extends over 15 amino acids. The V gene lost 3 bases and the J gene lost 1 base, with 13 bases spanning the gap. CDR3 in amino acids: CASSDAGGRSYEQYF. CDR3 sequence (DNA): TGTGCCAGCAGTGACGCAGGAGGTAGATCCTACGAGCAGTACTTC.

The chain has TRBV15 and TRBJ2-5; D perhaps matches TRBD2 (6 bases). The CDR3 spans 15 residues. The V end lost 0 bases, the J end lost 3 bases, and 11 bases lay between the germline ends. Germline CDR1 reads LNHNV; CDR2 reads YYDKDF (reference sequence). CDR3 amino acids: CATSRDGGPEETQYF. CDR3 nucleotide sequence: TGTGCCACCAGCAGAGATGGAGGGCCCGAAGAGACCCAGTACTTC.

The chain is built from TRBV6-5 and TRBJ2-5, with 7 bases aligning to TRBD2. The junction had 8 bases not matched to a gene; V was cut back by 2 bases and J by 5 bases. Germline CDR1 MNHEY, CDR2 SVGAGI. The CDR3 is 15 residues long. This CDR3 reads CASSYAGVGGETQYF. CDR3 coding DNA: TGTGCCAGCAGTTACGCGGGAGTGGGGGGGGAGACCCAGTACTTC.

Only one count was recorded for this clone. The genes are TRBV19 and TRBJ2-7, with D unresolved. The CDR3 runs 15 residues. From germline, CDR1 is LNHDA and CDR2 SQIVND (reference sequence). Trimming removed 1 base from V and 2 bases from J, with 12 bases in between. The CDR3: CASSIVAGFPYEQYF. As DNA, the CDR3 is TGTGCCAGTAGTATAGTGGCAGGATTTCCCTACGAGCAGTACTTC. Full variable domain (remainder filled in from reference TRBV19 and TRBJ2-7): DGGITQSPKYLFRKEGQNVTLSCEQNLNHDAMYWYRQDPGQGLRLIYYSQIVNDFQKGDIAEGYSVSREKKESFPLTVTSAQKNPTAFYLCASSIVAGFPYEQYFGPGTRLTVT.

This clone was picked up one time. CDR3 protein: CASSDTSVFPETQYF. DNA of the CDR3: TGTGCCAGCAGCGATACTAGTGTATTTCCGGAGACCCAGTACTTC. The chain uses TRBV9 and TRBJ2-5; D is possibly TRBD2 (5 bases). Germline CDR1 reads SGDLS; CDR2 reads YYNGEE. V shed 3 bases and J shed 5 bases, with 17 bases lying between them. The CDR3 runs to 15 residues.

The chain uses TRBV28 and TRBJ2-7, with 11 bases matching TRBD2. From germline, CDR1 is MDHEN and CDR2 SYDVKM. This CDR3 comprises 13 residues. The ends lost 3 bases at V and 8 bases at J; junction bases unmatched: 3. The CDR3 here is CASSFLAGGKQYF. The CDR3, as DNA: TGTGCCAGCAGTTTTCTAGCGGGAGGTAAGCAGTACTTC.

The CDR3 protein is CASSAGRGSNNEQFF. In DNA, the CDR3 is TGTGCCAGCAGCGCGGGACGGGGGAGTAACAATGAGCAGTTCTTC. The chain combines TRBV9 with TRBJ2-1; TRBD2 might be the D (6 bases). Germline CDR1 and CDR2: SGDLS and YYNGEE. The germline V and J ends were trimmed by 3 bases and 5 bases, with 15 bases remaining between them. There are 15 residues in the CDR3.

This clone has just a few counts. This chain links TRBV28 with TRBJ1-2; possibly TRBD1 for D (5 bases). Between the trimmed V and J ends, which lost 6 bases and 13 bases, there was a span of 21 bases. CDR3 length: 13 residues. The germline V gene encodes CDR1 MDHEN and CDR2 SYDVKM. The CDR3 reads CASRLPMGLLSTF. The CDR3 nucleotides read TGTGCCAGCAGGTTGCCCATGGGGCTTCTCTCCACCTTC.

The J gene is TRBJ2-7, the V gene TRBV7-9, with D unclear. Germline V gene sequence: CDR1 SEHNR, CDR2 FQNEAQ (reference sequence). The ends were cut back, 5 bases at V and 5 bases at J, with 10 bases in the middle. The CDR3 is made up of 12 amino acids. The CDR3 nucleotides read TGTGCCAGCAGCCCGACCACTAACGAGCAGTACTTC. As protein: CASSPTTNEQYF.

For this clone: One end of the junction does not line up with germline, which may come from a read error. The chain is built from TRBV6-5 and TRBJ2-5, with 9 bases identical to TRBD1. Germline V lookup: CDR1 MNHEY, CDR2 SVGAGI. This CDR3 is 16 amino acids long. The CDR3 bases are TGTGCCAGCAGTTACGTCCTCACAGGGGGCGAAGAAACCCAGTACTTC. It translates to CASSYVLTGGEETQYF.

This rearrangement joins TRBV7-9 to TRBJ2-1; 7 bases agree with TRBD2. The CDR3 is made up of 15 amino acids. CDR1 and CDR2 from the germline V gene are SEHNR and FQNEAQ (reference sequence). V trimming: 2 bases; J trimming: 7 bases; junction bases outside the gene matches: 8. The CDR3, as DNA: TGTGCCAGCAGCTTATTATCGAGCGGGAAAAATGAGCAGTTCTTC. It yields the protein CASSLLSSGKNEQFF.

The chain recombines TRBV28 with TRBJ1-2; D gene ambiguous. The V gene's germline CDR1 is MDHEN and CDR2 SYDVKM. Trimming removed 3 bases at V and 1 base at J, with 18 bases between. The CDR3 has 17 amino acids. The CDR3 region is CASSLMRILKLNYGYTF. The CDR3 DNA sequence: TGTGCCAGCAGTTTGATGAGGATACTAAAACTTAACTATGGCTACACCTTC.

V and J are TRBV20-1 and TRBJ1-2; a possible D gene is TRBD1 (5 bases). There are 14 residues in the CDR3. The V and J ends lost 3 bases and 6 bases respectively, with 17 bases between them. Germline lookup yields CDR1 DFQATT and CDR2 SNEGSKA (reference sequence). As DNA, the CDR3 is TGCAGTGCTAGTCTGGTTGGACACCTCCATGGCTACACCTTC. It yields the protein CSASLVGHLHGYTF.

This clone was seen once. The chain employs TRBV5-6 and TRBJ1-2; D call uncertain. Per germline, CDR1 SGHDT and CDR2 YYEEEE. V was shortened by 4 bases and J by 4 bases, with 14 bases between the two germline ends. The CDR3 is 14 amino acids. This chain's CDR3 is CASSTMTFSYGYTF. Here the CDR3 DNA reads TGTGCCAGCAGCACCATGACATTTTCCTATGGCTACACCTTC.

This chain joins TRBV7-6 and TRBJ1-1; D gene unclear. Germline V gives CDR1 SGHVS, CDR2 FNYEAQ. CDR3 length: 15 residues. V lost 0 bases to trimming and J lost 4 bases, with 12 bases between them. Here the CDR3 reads CASSLATGRSTEAFF. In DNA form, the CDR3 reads TGTGCCAGCAGCTTAGCTACGGGGAGATCCACTGAAGCTTTCTTT. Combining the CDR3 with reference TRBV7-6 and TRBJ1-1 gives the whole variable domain GAGVSQSPRYKVTKRGQDVALRCDPISGHVSLYWYRQALGQGPEFLTYFNYEAQQDKSGLPNDRFSAERPEGSISTLTIQRTEQRDSAMYRCASSLATGRSTEAFFGQGTRLTVV.

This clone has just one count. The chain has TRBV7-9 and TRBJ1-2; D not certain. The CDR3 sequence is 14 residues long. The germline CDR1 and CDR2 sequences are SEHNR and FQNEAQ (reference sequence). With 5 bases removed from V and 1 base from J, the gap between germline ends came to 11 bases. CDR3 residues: CASSRLEFNYGYTF. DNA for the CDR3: TGTGCCAGCAGCCGATTAGAATTTAACTATGGCTACACCTTC.

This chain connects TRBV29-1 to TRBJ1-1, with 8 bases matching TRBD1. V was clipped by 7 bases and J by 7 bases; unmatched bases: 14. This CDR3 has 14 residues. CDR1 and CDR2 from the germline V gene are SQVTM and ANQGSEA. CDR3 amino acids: CSALGDRFFGEAFF. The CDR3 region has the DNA TGCAGCGCTCTCGGGGACAGGTTTTTCGGTGAAGCTTTCTTT.

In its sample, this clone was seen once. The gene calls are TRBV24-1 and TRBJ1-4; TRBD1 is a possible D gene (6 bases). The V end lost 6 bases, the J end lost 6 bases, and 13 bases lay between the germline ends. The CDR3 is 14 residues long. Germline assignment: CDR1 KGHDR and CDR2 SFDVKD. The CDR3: CATSTHAGDEKLFF. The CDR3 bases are TGTGCCACCAGTACCCACGCAGGGGATGAAAAACTGTTTTTT.

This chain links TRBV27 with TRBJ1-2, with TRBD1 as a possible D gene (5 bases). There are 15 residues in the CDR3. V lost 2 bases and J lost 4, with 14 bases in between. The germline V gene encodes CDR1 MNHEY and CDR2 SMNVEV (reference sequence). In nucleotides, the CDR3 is TGTGCCAGCAGTTTAGGTCCAGGGTCGGGCTATGGCTACACCTTC. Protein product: CASSLGPGSGYGYTF.

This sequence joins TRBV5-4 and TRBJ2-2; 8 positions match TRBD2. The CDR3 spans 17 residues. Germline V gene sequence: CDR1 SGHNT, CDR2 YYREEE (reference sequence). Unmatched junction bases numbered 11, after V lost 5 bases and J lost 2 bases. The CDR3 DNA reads TGTGCCAGCAGGTTCTGGGGGGCGGGAGGTAACACCGGGGAGCTGTTTTTT. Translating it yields CASRFWGAGGNTGELFF.

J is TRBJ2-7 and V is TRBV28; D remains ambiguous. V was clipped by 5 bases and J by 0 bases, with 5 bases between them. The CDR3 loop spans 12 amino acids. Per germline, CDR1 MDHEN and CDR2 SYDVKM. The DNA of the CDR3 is TGTGCCAGCAGTATCGTCTCCTACGAGCAGTACTTC. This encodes CASSIVSYEQYF.

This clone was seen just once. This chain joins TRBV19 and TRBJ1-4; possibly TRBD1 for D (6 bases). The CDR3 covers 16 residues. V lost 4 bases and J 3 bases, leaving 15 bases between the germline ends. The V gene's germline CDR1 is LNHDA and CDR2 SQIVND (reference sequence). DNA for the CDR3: TGTGCCAGTAGTACCTTACAGGGTCCGGCTAATGAAAAACTGTTTTTT. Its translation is CASSTLQGPANEKLFF. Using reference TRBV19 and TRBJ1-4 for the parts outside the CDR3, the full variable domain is DGGITQSPKYLFRKEGQNVTLSCEQNLNHDAMYWYRQDPGQGLRLIYYSQIVNDFQKGDIAEGYSVSREKKESFPLTVTSAQKNPTAFYLCASSTLQGPANEKLFFGSGTQLSVL.

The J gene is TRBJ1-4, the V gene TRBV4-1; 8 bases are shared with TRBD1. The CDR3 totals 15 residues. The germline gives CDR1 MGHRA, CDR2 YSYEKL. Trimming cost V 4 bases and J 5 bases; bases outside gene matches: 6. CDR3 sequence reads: CASSPWTGWNEKLFF. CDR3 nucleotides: TGCGCCAGCAGCCCCTGGACAGGGTGGAATGAAAAACTGTTTTTT.

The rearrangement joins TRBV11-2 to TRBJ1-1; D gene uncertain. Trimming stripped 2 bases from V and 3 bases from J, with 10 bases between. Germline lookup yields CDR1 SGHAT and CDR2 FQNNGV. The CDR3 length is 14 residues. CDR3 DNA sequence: TGTGCCAGCAGCTTACCGGGGTATGACACTGAAGCTTTCTTT. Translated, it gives CASSLPGYDTEAFF. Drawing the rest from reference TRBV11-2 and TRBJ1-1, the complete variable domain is EAGVAQSPRYKIIEKRQSVAFWCNPISGHATLYWYQQILGQGPKLLIQFQNNGVVDDSQLPKDRFSAERLKGVDSTLKIQPAKLEDSAVYLCASSLPGYDTEAFFGQGTRLTVV.

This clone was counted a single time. CDR3 loop: CAISESRNNNQPQHF. The CDR3, as DNA: TGTGCCATCAGTGAGTCGCGGAATAACAATCAGCCCCAGCATTTT. The chain couples TRBV10-3 to TRBJ1-5, with D unclear. The CDR3 spans 15 residues. V was cut by 0 bases and J by 3 bases, with 9 bases left in between. Germline CDR1 ENHRY, CDR2 SYGVKD.

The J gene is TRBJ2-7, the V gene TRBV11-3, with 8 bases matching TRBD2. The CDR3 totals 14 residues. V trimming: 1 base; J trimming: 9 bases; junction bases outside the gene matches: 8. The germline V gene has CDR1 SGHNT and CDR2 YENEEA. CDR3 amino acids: CASSLGTSFGTQYF. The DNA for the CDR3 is TGTGCCAGCAGCTTAGGGACTAGCTTTGGAACGCAGTACTTC.

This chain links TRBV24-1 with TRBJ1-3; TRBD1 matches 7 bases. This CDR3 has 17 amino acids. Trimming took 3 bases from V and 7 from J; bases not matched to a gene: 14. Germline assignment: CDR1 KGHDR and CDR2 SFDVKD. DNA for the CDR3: TGTGCCACCAGTGATCTAGGACAGGAAGGTCGTAGGAACACCATATATTTT. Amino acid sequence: CATSDLGQEGRRNTIYF.